The 2 T cell receptor beta chains in this list originate from one sample, sequenced in a study of T-cell memory formation after mild COVID-19. TCRdb called the 5' RACE reads again in MiXCR, with one record for every CDR3 protein. Here the sample spans about 350,000 distinct CDR3 sequences, around 15% being singletons. Sequenced: PBMCs or a T cell subset sorted from them (not recorded which). These receptors were collected from a man between 18 and 35 years old who had mild COVID-19 (a few samples of this study predate the infection). Cell type and time point are not known.

This clonotype was seen ten or more times. The gene calls are TRBV6-6 and TRBJ1-5, with unresolved D. Looked up from germline, CDR1 is MNHNY and CDR2 is SVGAGI (reference sequence). The CDR3 is made up of 14 amino acids. Trimming shortened V by 8 bases and J by 0 bases, and 11 bases separated the two germline ends. CDR3 region: CASGPSDSNQPQHF. The CDR3 DNA reads as TGTGCCAGCGGACCCTCGGATAGCAATCAGCCCCAGCATTTT.

This clonotype was recorded many times. V gene TRBV18 combines with J gene TRBJ2-7; TRBD1 matches 11 bases. CDR3 size: 15 residues. CDR1 is KGHSH and CDR2 is LQKENI in the germline V gene. Trimming removed 2 bases from V and 3 bases from J; junction bases left unmatched: 3. This chain's CDR3 is CASSPTGQGGYEQYF. CDR3 DNA: TGTGCCAGCTCACCAACGGGACAGGGGGGCTACGAGCAGTACTTC. Full variable domain (remainder filled in from reference TRBV18 and TRBJ2-7): NAGVMQNPRHLVRRRGQEARLRCSPMKGHSHVYWYRQLPEEGLKFMVYLQKENIIDESGMPKERFSAEFPKEGPSILRIQQVVRGDSAAYFCASSPTGQGGYEQYFGPGTRLTVT.